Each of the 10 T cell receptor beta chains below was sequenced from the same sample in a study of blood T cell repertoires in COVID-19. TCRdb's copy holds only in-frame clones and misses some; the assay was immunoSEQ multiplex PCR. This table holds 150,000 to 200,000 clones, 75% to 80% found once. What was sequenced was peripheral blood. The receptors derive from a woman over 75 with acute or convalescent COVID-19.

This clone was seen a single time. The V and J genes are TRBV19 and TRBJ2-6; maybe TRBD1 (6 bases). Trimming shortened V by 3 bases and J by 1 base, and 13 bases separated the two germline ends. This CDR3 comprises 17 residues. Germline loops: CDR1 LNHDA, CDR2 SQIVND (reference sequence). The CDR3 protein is CASSIGMGASGANVLTF. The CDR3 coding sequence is TGTGCCAGTAGTATTGGGATGGGGGCATCTGGGGCCAACGTCCTGACTTTC.

DNA for the CDR3: TGCGCCAGCATCGGCAGGGGAAGAAGGACTGAAGCTTTCTTT. It specifies CASIGRGRRTEAFF. This chain connects TRBV4-1 to TRBJ1-1; D is possibly TRBD1 (6 bases). Trimming took off 7 bases at V and 5 bases at J, with 17 bases between the two ends. Germline lookup yields CDR1 MGHRA and CDR2 YSYEKL. The CDR3 runs to 14 residues.

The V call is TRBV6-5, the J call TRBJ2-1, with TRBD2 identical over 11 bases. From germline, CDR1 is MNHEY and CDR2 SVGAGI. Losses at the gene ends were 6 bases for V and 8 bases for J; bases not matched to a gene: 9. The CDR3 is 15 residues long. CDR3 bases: TGTGCCAGCAGACGTAGCGGGAGGGCCTGGGATGAGCAGTTCTTC. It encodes CASRRSGRAWDEQFF.

The CDR3 is CASSLALTGVTGNTIYF. The CDR3 DNA sequence: TGTGCCAGCAGCTTAGCCCTGACAGGGGTTACTGGAAACACCATATATTTT. The gene calls are TRBV7-9 and TRBJ1-3, with TRBD1 matching over 8 bases. The germline CDR1 and CDR2 sequences are SEHNR and FQNEAQ (reference sequence). V shed 0 bases and J 2 bases; nucleotides not matched to a gene: 6. CDR3 length: 17 amino acids.

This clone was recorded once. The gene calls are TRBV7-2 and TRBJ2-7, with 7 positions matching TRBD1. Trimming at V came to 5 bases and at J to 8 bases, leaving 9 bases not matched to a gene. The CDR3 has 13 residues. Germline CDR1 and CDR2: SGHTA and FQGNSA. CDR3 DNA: TGTGCCAGCAGCACGGGACAGCACAAAAAGCAGTACTTC. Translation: CASSTGQHKKQYF.

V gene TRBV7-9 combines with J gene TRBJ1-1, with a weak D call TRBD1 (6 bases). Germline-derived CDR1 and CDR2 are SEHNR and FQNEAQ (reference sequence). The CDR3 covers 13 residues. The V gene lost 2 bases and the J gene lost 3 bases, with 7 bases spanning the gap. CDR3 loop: CASSLNRDTEAFF. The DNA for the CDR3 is TGTGCCAGCAGCTTAAACAGGGACACTGAAGCTTTCTTT.

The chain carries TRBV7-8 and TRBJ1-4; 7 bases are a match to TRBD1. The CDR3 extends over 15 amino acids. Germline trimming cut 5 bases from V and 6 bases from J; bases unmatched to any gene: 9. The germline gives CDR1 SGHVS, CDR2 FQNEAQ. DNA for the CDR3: TGTGCCAGCAGCCAGTTGACAGGGCGAGATGAAAAACTGTTTTTT. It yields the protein CASSQLTGRDEKLFF. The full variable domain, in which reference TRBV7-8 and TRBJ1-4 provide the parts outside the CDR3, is GAGVSQSPRYKVAKRGQDVALRCDPISGHVSLFWYQQALGQGPEFLTYFQNEAQLDKSGLPSDRFFAERPEGSVSTLKIQRTQQEDSAVYLCASSQLTGRDEKLFFGSGTQLSVL.

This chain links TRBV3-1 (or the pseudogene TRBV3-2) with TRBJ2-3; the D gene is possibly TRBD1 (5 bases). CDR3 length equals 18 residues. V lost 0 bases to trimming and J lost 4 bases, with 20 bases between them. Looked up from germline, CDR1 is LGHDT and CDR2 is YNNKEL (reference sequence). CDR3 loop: CASSQDPHGQGSADTQYF. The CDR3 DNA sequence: TGTGCCAGCAGCCAAGATCCGCATGGGCAGGGATCAGCAGATACGCAGTATTTT.

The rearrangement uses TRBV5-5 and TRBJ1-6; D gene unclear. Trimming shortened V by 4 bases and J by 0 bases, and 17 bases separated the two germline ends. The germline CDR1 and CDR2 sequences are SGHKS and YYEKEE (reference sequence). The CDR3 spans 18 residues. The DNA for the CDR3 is TGTGCCAGCAGCCGAGCCAAAATCGATAGCTCCTATAATTCACCCCTCCACTTT. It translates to CASSRAKIDSSYNSPLHF.

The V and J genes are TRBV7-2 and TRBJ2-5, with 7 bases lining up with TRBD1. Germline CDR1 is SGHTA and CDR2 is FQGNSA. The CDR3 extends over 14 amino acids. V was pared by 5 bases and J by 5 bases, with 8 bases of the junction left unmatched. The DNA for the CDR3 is TGTGCCAGCAGCCAGACTGTGGACAGGGAGACCCAGTACTTC. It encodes CASSQTVDRETQYF. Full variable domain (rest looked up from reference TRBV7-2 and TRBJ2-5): GAGVSQSPSNKVTEKGKDVELRCDPISGHTALYWYRQSLGQGLEFLIYFQGNSAPDKSGLPSDRFSAERTGGSVSTLTIQRTQQEDSAVYLCASSQTVDRETQYFGPGTRLLVL.